The 17 T cell receptor beta chains below come from one sample, sequenced in a study of T-cell memory formation after mild COVID-19. In TCRdb, the 5' RACE reads were re-called with MiXCR into one record per CDR3 protein. The sample includes some 82,000 distinct CDR3 sequences, around 13% of them seen just once. Sequenced sample: PBMCs or a T cell subset sorted from them (not recorded which). The source of these receptors is a young man who had mild COVID-19 (a few samples of this study predate the infection). Cell type and time point are not known.

V gene TRBV11-2 combines with J gene TRBJ2-5; TRBD2 aligns across 13 bases. The CDR3 has 15 amino acids. The V and J ends lost 6 bases and 4 bases, in that order; junction bases with no gene match: 5. Germline-derived CDR1 and CDR2 are SGHAT and FQNNGV. The CDR3 sequence: CASRGTSGAGETQYF. CDR3 in DNA: TGTGCCAGCAGGGGGACTAGCGGGGCGGGAGAGACCCAGTACTTC.

The CDR3 DNA reads as TGTGCCATCAGTGAGGCGAACTCTGGGGCCAACGTCCTGACTTTC. This gives the protein CAISEANSGANVLTF. This chain uses TRBV10-3 with TRBJ2-6; D remains unclear. Trimming took 2 bases from V and 0 from J, leaving 5 bases between them. Per germline, CDR1 ENHRY and CDR2 SYGVKD. CDR3 length: 15 amino acids.

V and J are TRBV5-5 and TRBJ1-2, with 9 bases aligning to TRBD1. The germline CDR1 and CDR2 sequences are SGHKS and YYEKEE (reference sequence). V dropped 1 base and J dropped 3; count of bases not matched to a gene: 1. The CDR3 is 14 residues long. CDR3 residues: CASSLTGGHYGYTF. For the CDR3, the DNA is TGTGCCAGCAGCTTGACAGGGGGCCACTATGGCTACACCTTC.

V and J are TRBV25-1 and TRBJ2-1, with 12 nucleotides matching TRBD2. V was pared by 6 bases and J by 4 bases, with 7 bases of the junction left unmatched. The germline CDR1 and CDR2 sequences are MGHDK and SYGVNS. This CDR3 is 16 amino acids long. The CDR3 DNA reads as TGTGCCAGCAGCCTCTCCCTAGCGGGGGGGTACAATGAGCAGTTCTTC. This translates into CASSLSLAGGYNEQFF.

This clonotype was seen more than once but under ten times. The V gene is TRBV27, the J gene TRBJ1-1, with D unclear. Germline assignment: CDR1 MNHEY and CDR2 SMNVEV (reference sequence). With 2 bases removed from V and 3 bases from J, the gap between germline ends came to 13 bases. The CDR3 is made up of 15 amino acids. In DNA form, the CDR3 reads TGTGCCAGCAGTTTAGTAACTCCGCGATACACTGAAGCTTTCTTT. Its protein is CASSLVTPRYTEAFF.

The chain has TRBV6-5 and TRBJ2-1; D may be TRBD2 (6 bases). The CDR3 covers 13 residues. Germline values: CDR1 MNHEY, CDR2 SVGAGI. V lost 2 bases to trimming and J lost 9 bases, with 11 bases between them. The CDR3 DNA is TGTGCCAGCAGTTACAGTTTCGGGGGTGAGCAGTTCTTC. Its translation is CASSYSFGGEQFF.

This clonotype was found a few times. The chain joins TRBV7-9 to TRBJ2-4, with 7 bases identical to TRBD1. Germline values: CDR1 SEHNR, CDR2 FQNEAQ (reference sequence). This CDR3 has 16 amino acids. The junction had 6 bases not matched to a gene; V was cut back by 4 bases and J by 0 bases. CDR3 nucleotide sequence: TGTGCCAGCAGCTCACAGGGGTGGATAGCCAAAAACATTCAGTACTTC. Amino acids: CASSSQGWIAKNIQYF.

The chain links TRBV11-2 to TRBJ2-3; either TRBD1 or TRBD2 may supply D (5 bases each). The V gene's germline CDR1 is SGHAT and CDR2 FQNNGV. The CDR3 length is 13 residues. V lost 6 bases, J lost 4 bases, and 11 bases lay in between. CDR3 in amino acids: CASRHPGPDTQYF. CDR3 sequence (DNA): TGTGCCAGCAGACACCCGGGGCCAGATACGCAGTATTTT.

This clonotype appeared a few times. The rearrangement joins TRBV7-8 to TRBJ2-2, with a possible D match to TRBD2 (7 bases). V shed 4 bases and J shed 7 bases, with 19 bases lying between them. The CDR3 is made up of 16 amino acids. The germline CDR1 and CDR2 sequences are SGHVS and FQNEAQ. In DNA form, the CDR3 reads TGTGCCAGCAGCTGGCTAAGGGGGGGTCCCGGCGGGGAGCTGTTTTTT. This codes for CASSWLRGGPGGELFF.

In its sample, this clonotype was seen a few times. This chain joins TRBV5-1 and TRBJ2-5; 10 bases fit TRBD2. The CDR3 is made up of 16 amino acids. The germline V gene encodes CDR1 SGHRS and CDR2 YFSETQ. V trimming: 0 bases; J trimming: 1 base; junction bases outside the gene matches: 3. The CDR3 is CASSLGLAGAQETQYF. As DNA, the CDR3 is TGCGCCAGCAGCTTGGGGCTAGCGGGGGCCCAAGAGACCCAGTACTTC.

This chain joins TRBV4-1 and TRBJ2-7; no firm D call. Per the germline V gene, CDR1 is MGHRA and CDR2 is YSYEKL. The CDR3 runs 17 residues. V was pared by 1 base and J by 3 bases, with 19 bases between. The CDR3 bases are TGCGCCAGCAGCCAAGGACCGCTCCTCGAGTCGCGCTACGAGCAGTACTTC. Encoded protein: CASSQGPLLESRYEQYF.

This chain joins TRBV4-3 and TRBJ2-7; D is possibly TRBD2 (6 bases). The CDR3 is 18 residues long. With 1 base removed from V and 0 bases from J, the gap between germline ends came to 19 bases. In germline, CDR1 is LGHNA, CDR2 YSLEER. CDR3 region: CASSQGLGGAKYSYEQYF. The CDR3, as DNA: TGCGCCAGCAGCCAAGGCCTCGGAGGGGCCAAATACTCCTACGAGCAGTACTTC.

J is TRBJ2-3 and V is TRBV20-1, with 7 bases that match TRBD2. CDR1 is DFQATT, CDR2 SNEGSKA, per germline (reference sequence). Trimming cost V 7 bases and J 5 bases; bases outside gene matches: 9. The CDR3 runs 13 residues. CDR3 nucleotide sequence: TGCAGTGAGCATGCGCCTAGCGGAGATACGCAGTATTTT. It specifies CSEHAPSGDTQYF.

This clonotype was counted only a few times. This rearrangement joins TRBV24-1 to TRBJ2-3; 7 nucleotides align to TRBD2. The CDR3 sequence is 18 residues long. Germline V gene data show CDR1 as KGHDR and CDR2 as SFDVKD. V trimming: 3 bases; J trimming: 3 bases; junction bases outside the gene matches: 14. The CDR3 DNA is TGTGCCACCAGTGATCGGGGGGAAGGAAGGGCCCGAACAGATACGCAGTATTTT. It codes for CATSDRGEGRARTDTQYF.

V gene TRBV4-1 combines with J gene TRBJ1-5, with a weak D call TRBD1 (6 bases). The V gene lost 1 base and the J gene lost 2 bases, with 12 bases spanning the gap. Germline V CDR1 and CDR2: MGHRA, YSYEKL. CDR3 length equals 16 residues. In DNA form, the CDR3 reads TGCGCCAGCAGCCAAGTTAGTAGGGGGGGCAATCAGCCCCAGCATTTT. This translates into CASSQVSRGGNQPQHF.

The chain couples TRBV5-6 to TRBJ2-2, with D perhaps TRBD1 (5 bases). CDR3 length: 14 amino acids. V was trimmed by 1 base and J by 4 bases, leaving 8 bases between them. Germline V CDR1 and CDR2: SGHDT, YYEEEE. CDR3: CASSLIGVTGELFF. The CDR3 DNA sequence: TGTGCCAGCAGCTTGATAGGGGTCACCGGGGAGCTGTTTTTT.

In the case of this clonotype: A read error may account for a junction end that differs from germline. The chain has TRBV5-1 and TRBJ2-3; D tentatively reads TRBD1 or TRBD2 (5 bases each). This CDR3 has 16 amino acids. Germline V gene data show CDR1 as SGHRS and CDR2 as YFSETQ. The CDR3 spells CASSLHLEGITATQYF. The CDR3 bases are TGCGCCAGCAGCTTACATCTCGAGGGGATAACAGCTACGCAGTATTTT.